The clone carrying this T cell receptor (beta chain) was seen once. This sample is drawn from a study of blood T cell repertoires in COVID-19. Study overall: The United States, Italy and Spain were the sources of the acute and convalescent COVID-19 samples. Sources were T cells, B-cell-depleted T cells, or PBMCs; the material itself was cDNA or gDNA.

In the study's own analysis: Reference gene primer amplification gave nucleated cell count estimates. Here immunoSEQ multiplex PCR was the method, and the copy in TCRdb shows in-frame clones only, minus some. D and trimming were read from the DNA, whereas the V and J calls and clone size are those reported in that table. The sample shows roughly 140,000 clones, approximately 88% of them seen only once. Germline CDR1 and CDR2: DFQATT and SNEGSKA (reference sequence). The CDR3 has 14 residues. Germline trimming cut 3 bases from V and 6 bases from J; bases unmatched to any gene: 4. Sequenced input: peripheral blood. V usage is TRBV20-1 and J usage is TRBJ2-1, with 11 nucleotides matching TRBD2. This sequence originates from a man aged 70-80 years with acute or convalescent COVID-19. The CDR3 loop is CSASSGGAGNEQFF. The CDR3 DNA reads TGCAGTGCTAGTAGCGGGGGGGCAGGCAATGAGCAGTTCTTC.